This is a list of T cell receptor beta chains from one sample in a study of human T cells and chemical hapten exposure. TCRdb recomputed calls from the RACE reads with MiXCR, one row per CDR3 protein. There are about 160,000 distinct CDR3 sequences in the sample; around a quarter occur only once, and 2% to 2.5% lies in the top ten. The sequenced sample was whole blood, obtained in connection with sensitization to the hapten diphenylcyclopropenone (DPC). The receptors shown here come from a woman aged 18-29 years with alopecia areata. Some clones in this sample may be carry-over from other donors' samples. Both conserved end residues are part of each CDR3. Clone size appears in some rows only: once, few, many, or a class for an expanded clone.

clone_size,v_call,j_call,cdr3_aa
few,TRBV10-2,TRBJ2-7,CATEGEGQYF
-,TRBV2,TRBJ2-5,CASRTGGQETQYF
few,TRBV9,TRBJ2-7,CASAPQGSFYEQYF
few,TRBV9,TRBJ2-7,CASSDGLAEVNEQYF
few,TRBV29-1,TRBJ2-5,CSVVGMETQYF
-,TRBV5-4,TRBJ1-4,CASSLTDGNEKLFF
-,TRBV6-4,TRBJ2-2,CASSDAPSTGELFF
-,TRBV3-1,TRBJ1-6,CASSQAYSPLHF
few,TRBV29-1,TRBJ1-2,CSVKQGAIGYTF
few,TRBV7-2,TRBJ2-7,CASSSGQGAMEQYF
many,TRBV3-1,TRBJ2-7,CASSQEWAYEQYF
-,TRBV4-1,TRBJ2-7,CASSPPPLRQSYEQYF
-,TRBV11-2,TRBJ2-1,CASSLVVYNEQFF
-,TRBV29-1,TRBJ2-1,CSAGRNSPGGGEQQFF
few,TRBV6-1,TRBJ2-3,CASSEGAKDTQYF
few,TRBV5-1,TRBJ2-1,CASRGQSTDEQFF
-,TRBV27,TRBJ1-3,CASARTLGNTIYF
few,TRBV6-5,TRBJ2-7,CASSSTRGKSSYEQYF
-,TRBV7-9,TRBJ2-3,CASIKSLTDGTDTQYF
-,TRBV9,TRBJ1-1,CASSSDRGHTEAFF
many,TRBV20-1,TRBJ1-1,CSAPTIGAVTEAFF
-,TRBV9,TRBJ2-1,CASTSGARREQFF
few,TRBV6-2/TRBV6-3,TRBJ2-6,CASSSRTGGPSGANVLTF
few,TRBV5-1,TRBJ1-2,CASSLTQGGGYTF
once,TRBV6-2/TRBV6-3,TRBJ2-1,CASSYDGTSGGAGEQFF
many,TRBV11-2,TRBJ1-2,CASSLTVGGANYGYTF
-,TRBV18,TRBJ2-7,CASSPYVRDSYEQYF
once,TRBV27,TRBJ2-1,CASSRTGGGEQFF
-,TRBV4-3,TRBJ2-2,CASSLQGTPRTGELFF
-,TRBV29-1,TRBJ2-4,CSFRGTGGTLAKNIQYF
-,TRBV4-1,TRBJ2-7,CASSQDKPSVEQYF
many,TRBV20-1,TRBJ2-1,CSARYNEQFF
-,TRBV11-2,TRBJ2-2,CASSSGLRGGELFF
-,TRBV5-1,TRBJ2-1,CASSLGGVLNEQFF
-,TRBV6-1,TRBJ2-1,CASRTSGDHEQFF
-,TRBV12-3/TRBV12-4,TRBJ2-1,CASSLAQGWEQFF
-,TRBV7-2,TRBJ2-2,CASSQDRGYTGELFF
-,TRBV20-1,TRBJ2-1,CSPKGPSNEQFF
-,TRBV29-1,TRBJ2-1,CSVGAGSSYNEQFF
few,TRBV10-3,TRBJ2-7,CASLADSGTRKYEQYF
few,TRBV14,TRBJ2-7,CASSQAGTGAPKQDF